A single sample gave rise to the 26 T cell receptor beta chains below, sequenced in a study of blood T cell repertoires in COVID-19. Only in-frame clones appear in the TCRdb table, and some are missing; sequencing was by immunoSEQ multiplex PCR. The sample holds roughly 160,000 clones, approximately 83% seen once. Sequencing was performed on PBMCs or T cells enriched from blood (not recorded which). The receptor set was obtained from a woman in her fifties or sixties who had recovered from COVID-19.

There are a few counts of this clone. J is TRBJ1-1 and V is TRBV6-5; D is unclear. The CDR3 sequence is 15 residues long. CDR1 is MNHEY and CDR2 is SVGAGI in the germline V gene. Trimming removed 6 bases from V and 2 bases from J, with 16 bases in between. Here the CDR3 reads CASRTGGPPNTEAFF. CDR3 in DNA: TGTGCCAGCAGGACTGGAGGACCGCCTAACACTGAAGCTTTCTTT.

The chain recombines TRBV5-1 with TRBJ2-1, with 7 bases matching TRBD2. CDR1 SGHRS and CDR2 YFSETQ come from the germline V gene. V trimming: 2 bases; J trimming: 2 bases; junction bases outside the gene matches: 4. The CDR3 runs to 15 residues. This CDR3 reads CASSFFGGTYNEQFF. CDR3 sequence (DNA): TGCGCCAGCAGCTTTTTCGGGGGGACCTACAATGAGCAGTTCTTC.

This rearrangement joins TRBV5-1 to TRBJ1-1; 12 bases match TRBD1. J was trimmed by 6 bases and V by 3 bases; bases with no gene match: 3. CDR3 length: 14 amino acids. CDR1 is SGHRS and CDR2 is YFSETQ in the germline V gene. CDR3 nucleotide sequence: TGCGCCAGCAGCTCGGGACAGGGGGCTTCTGAAGCTTTCTTT. It specifies CASSSGQGASEAFF.

This clone came up a few times. The V gene is TRBV2, the J gene TRBJ1-2; D call uncertain. Germline V gene sequence: CDR1 SNHLY, CDR2 FYNNEI. Trimming removed 2 bases from V and 4 bases from J, with 14 bases in between. This CDR3 is 15 amino acids long. This CDR3 is CASSENTDLTYGYTF. The DNA for the CDR3 is TGTGCCAGCAGTGAAAACACAGATCTAACCTATGGCTACACCTTC.

A word on this clone: The same CDR3 is also encoded by other DNA sequences in this sample. The chain joins TRBV5-1 to TRBJ2-5; D possibly corresponds to TRBD2 (6 bases). The V end was cut by 0 bases, the J end by 3 bases, with 12 bases between. CDR1 and CDR2 from the germline V gene are SGHRS and YFSETQ. CDR3 length: 15 residues. In nucleotides, the CDR3 is TGCGCCAGCAGCTTGGCCGGGACTGGGGAAGAGACCCAGTACTTC. It is translated as CASSLAGTGEETQYF.

The CDR3 DNA is TGCAGCGTTGTAGGGAGTCAGGGAGGCAACGAGCAGTACTTC. This encodes CSVVGSQGGNEQYF. The V call is TRBV29-1, the J call TRBJ2-7, with TRBD2 as a possible D gene (6 bases). With 4 bases removed from V and 5 bases from J, the gap between germline ends came to 18 bases. Germline V CDR1 and CDR2: SQVTM, ANQGSEA. This CDR3 has 14 residues.

V usage is TRBV9 and J usage is TRBJ2-3, with D possibly being TRBD1 (7 bases). V dropped 0 bases and J dropped 8 bases, with 25 bases sitting between them. In germline, CDR1 is SGDLS, CDR2 YYNGEE. The CDR3 contains 18 residues. CDR3 residues: CASSVDPGRGDRRVTQYF. Written as DNA, the CDR3 is TGTGCCAGCAGCGTAGACCCCGGAAGGGGGGACAGACGAGTTACGCAGTATTTT.

Written as DNA, the CDR3 is TGTGCCAGCAGGACCGGACAGGGGGCAGGTCAGCCCCAGCATTTT. Translated: CASRTGQGAGQPQHF. The chain uses TRBV6-5 and TRBJ1-5, with TRBD1 matching over 11 bases. The CDR3 is made up of 15 amino acids. Germline assignment: CDR1 MNHEY and CDR2 SVGAGI. V was clipped by 6 bases and J by 6 bases; unmatched bases: 7.

The gene calls are TRBV28 and TRBJ1-1; 9 bases line up with TRBD1. This CDR3 is 12 amino acids long. Trimming cost V 11 bases and J 10 bases; bases outside gene matches: 11. Germline assignment: CDR1 MDHEN and CDR2 SYDVKM. The CDR3 reads CAGESGQGIAFF. The DNA for the CDR3 is TGTGCCGGGGAGTCGGGACAGGGTATAGCTTTCTTT.

This chain connects TRBV20-1 to TRBJ2-5; D unresolved. With 3 bases removed from V and 2 bases from J, the gap between germline ends came to 10 bases. The germline V gene encodes CDR1 DFQATT and CDR2 SNEGSKA (reference sequence). CDR3 length equals 13 residues. The CDR3 loop reads CSASGEWQETQYF. DNA for the CDR3: TGCAGTGCTAGTGGAGAGTGGCAAGAGACCCAGTACTTC.

The chain is built from TRBV3-1 (or the pseudogene TRBV3-2) and TRBJ1-6; TRBD1 might be the D (5 bases). Germline V gene sequence: CDR1 LGHDT, CDR2 YNNKEL (reference sequence). V lost 5 bases to trimming and J lost 7 bases, with 15 bases between them. The CDR3 runs to 15 residues. The CDR3 region has the DNA TGTGCCAGCAGCAAAACATCAGGGCAGAATTCACCCCTCCACTTT. It translates to CASSKTSGQNSPLHF.

The chain links TRBV5-1 to TRBJ1-1; a possible D gene is TRBD1 (5 bases). V shed 4 bases and J shed 1 base, with 11 bases lying between them. The germline V gene has CDR1 SGHRS and CDR2 YFSETQ. This CDR3 comprises 14 residues. CDR3 loop: CASSATVTNTEAFF. As DNA, the CDR3 is TGCGCCAGCAGCGCGACAGTAACGAACACTGAAGCTTTCTTT.

The gene calls are TRBV11-2 and TRBJ2-7; 10 nucleotides align to TRBD1. With V trimmed by 1 base and J by 6 bases, 3 bases remained unmatched. The CDR3 sequence is 14 residues long. Germline lookup yields CDR1 SGHAT and CDR2 FQNNGV. The CDR3 DNA follows: TGTGCCAGCAGCTTAGTAGGACAGGGGGGCGAGCAGTACTTC. Its translation is CASSLVGQGGEQYF.

This clone showed up just a few times. The V call is TRBV3-1 (or the pseudogene TRBV3-2), the J call TRBJ2-1, with 7 bases matching TRBD2. J lost 0 bases, V lost 0 bases, and 5 bases had no gene match. CDR1 is LGHDT and CDR2 is YNNKEL in the germline V gene (reference sequence). The CDR3 is 17 residues long. CDR3 DNA sequence: TGTGCCAGCAGCCAAGATTCGGGCGGGAGCTCCTACAATGAGCAGTTCTTC. Protein product: CASSQDSGGSSYNEQFF.

The chain joins TRBV2 to TRBJ1-2; 8 bases align to TRBD1. Germline V lookup: CDR1 SNHLY, CDR2 FYNNEI. This CDR3 has 14 amino acids. The junction had 5 bases not matched to a gene; V was cut back by 2 bases and J by 6 bases. The CDR3 region is CASSEWGQADGYTF. The CDR3 DNA reads TGTGCCAGCAGTGAATGGGGACAGGCGGATGGCTACACCTTC.

In its sample, this clone was seen a few times. The V and J genes are TRBV11-1 and TRBJ2-5; D is unresolved. Trimming pared 1 base from V and 3 bases from J, leaving 9 bases between. The germline V gene encodes CDR1 SGHAT and CDR2 FQDESV (reference sequence). CDR3 size: 14 residues. The CDR3 sequence is CASSLERAKETQYF. The CDR3 DNA follows: TGTGCCAGCAGCTTAGAACGTGCGAAAGAGACCCAGTACTTC.

The chain has TRBV7-2 and TRBJ2-1, with D unresolved. Germline V gene sequence: CDR1 SGHTA, CDR2 FQGNSA. The CDR3 sequence is 14 residues long. V lost 4 bases and J 9 bases, leaving 16 bases between the germline ends. DNA of the CDR3: TGTGCCAGCAGCTCCAGAACCGGGTCCGGTGAGCAGTTCTTC. This encodes CASSSRTGSGEQFF.

As to this clone: The same CDR3 also results from other DNA sequences found in this sample. The chain carries TRBV5-5 and TRBJ2-1; 10 bases line up with TRBD1. The CDR3 totals 14 residues. Germline trimming cut 3 bases from V and 8 bases from J; bases unmatched to any gene: 5. Germline-derived CDR1 and CDR2 are SGHKS and YYEKEE (reference sequence). The CDR3 is CASSSGTGVDEQFF. The CDR3 nucleotides are TGTGCCAGCAGCTCTGGGACAGGGGTTGATGAGCAGTTCTTC.

The J gene is TRBJ2-5, the V gene TRBV5-1; 7 bases agree with TRBD1. V dropped 1 base and J dropped 4; count of bases not matched to a gene: 4. The CDR3 contains 14 residues. Germline V lookup: CDR1 SGHRS, CDR2 YFSETQ. CDR3 sequence reads: CASSLSTGTETQYF. The CDR3 DNA reads TGCGCCAGCAGCTTGTCGACAGGGACAGAGACCCAGTACTTC.

This chain joins TRBV10-3 and TRBJ2-2, with 9 bases identical to TRBD1. V gave up 5 bases and J gave up 4 bases; unmatched junction bases: 8. This CDR3 is 16 amino acids long. Germline V gene lookup returns CDR1 ENHRY and CDR2 SYGVKD. CDR3 sequence: CAISQTGGSFTGELFF. DNA of the CDR3: TGTGCCATCAGTCAAACAGGGGGCTCATTCACCGGGGAGCTGTTTTTT.

The rearrangement links TRBV19 to TRBJ2-3; the match to TRBD1 covers 7 bases. V dropped 8 bases and J dropped 6; count of bases not matched to a gene: 17. From germline, CDR1 is LNHDA and CDR2 SQIVND (reference sequence). The CDR3 runs 16 residues. The CDR3 sequence is CASSLTTTGVSDTQYF. Here the CDR3 DNA reads TGTGCCAGTTCTCTAACCACTACAGGGGTCTCGGATACGCAGTATTTT.

This clone was found once. This sequence joins TRBV7-9 and TRBJ2-3, with 13 positions matching TRBD2. CDR3 length: 16 residues. The germline CDR1 and CDR2 sequences are SEHNR and FQNEAQ (reference sequence). Trimming at V came to 5 bases and at J to 0 bases, leaving 2 bases not matched to a gene. The DNA of the CDR3 is TGTGCCAGCAGCGGGACTAGCGGGAAAAGCACAGATACGCAGTATTTT. It codes for CASSGTSGKSTDTQYF.

The V call is TRBV4-1, the J call TRBJ1-1; TRBD1 matches at 7 bases. Looked up from germline, CDR1 is MGHRA and CDR2 is YSYEKL. CDR3 length: 16 residues. J lost 1 base, V lost 2 bases, and 7 bases had no gene match. CDR3 in DNA: TGCGCCAGCAGCCAACTTACCGGGACAGCGAACACTGAAGCTTTCTTT. Protein sequence: CASSQLTGTANTEAFF.

The genes are TRBV6-1 and TRBJ2-7; 7 nucleotides line up with TRBD2. V gave up 3 bases and J gave up 6 bases; unmatched junction bases: 11. CDR3 length: 15 amino acids. CDR1 and CDR2 (germline): MNHNS, SASEGT. CDR3 loop: CASSEFWGLRSEQYF. The DNA for the CDR3 is TGTGCCAGCAGTGAGTTTTGGGGACTAAGGAGCGAGCAGTACTTC.

This clone was recorded a few times. DNA for the CDR3: TGTGCCAGCAGTCCCGGAGGGACAGGGGGCAGGAAGACCCAGTACTTC. Protein: CASSPGGTGGRKTQYF. This chain joins TRBV5-6 and TRBJ2-5; 12 positions match TRBD1. Germline trimming cut 5 bases from V and 6 bases from J; bases unmatched to any gene: 11. The CDR3 totals 16 residues. CDR1 is SGHDT and CDR2 is YYEEEE in the germline V gene.

The rearrangement joins TRBV7-7 to TRBJ2-1; 7 nucleotides align to TRBD2. The CDR3 consists of 13 residues. CDR1 and CDR2 (germline): SSHAT, FNYEAQ (reference sequence). The V and J ends lost 6 bases and 6 bases, in that order; junction bases with no gene match: 5. The CDR3 spells CASSAGRVNEQFF. CDR3 bases: TGTGCCAGCAGTGCGGGGAGGGTCAATGAGCAGTTCTTC.